Described below is a single T cell receptor beta chain sequence and its context. Membership in each cohort depended on participant-reported clinical history. The length of the CDR3 is 15 residues. V lost 0 bases and J 4 bases, leaving 11 bases between the germline ends. The V gene's germline CDR1 is SGHRS and CDR2 YFSETQ. These data belong to a study of blood T cell repertoires in COVID-19. The table came from immunoSEQ multiplex PCR; TCRdb's copy has only in-frame clones and leaves some out. The table has more than 300,000 clones, 88% seen once. The chain combines TRBV5-1 with TRBJ1-3; no firm D call. The sequencing input was PBMCs or T cells enriched from blood (not recorded which). The TCR sequence derives from a woman aged 18-29 years who had recovered from COVID-19. The CDR3 sequence: CASSLGESGGNTIYF. CDR3 sequence (DNA): TGCGCCAGCAGCTTGGGAGAGAGCGGGGGAAACACCATATATTTT.